These 23 T cell receptor beta chains were sequenced from one sample in a study of blood T cell repertoires in COVID-19. Assay used: immunoSEQ multiplex PCR; TCRdb lists only in-frame clones, some missing. This repertoire shows 200,000 to 300,000 clones, 88% found once; its top ten account for 2.5%. Sequencing was performed on PBMCs or T cells enriched from blood (not recorded which). The receptors originated from a woman aged 40 to 55 with acute COVID-19.

CDR3 sequence: CASSPGWGYTF. The CDR3 nucleotides are TGTGCCAGCAGTCCAGGGTGGGGCTACACCTTC. This chain links TRBV27 with TRBJ1-2; TRBD1 might be the D (5 bases). This CDR3 is built from 11 residues. Trimming shortened V by 5 bases and J by 8 bases, and 9 bases separated the two germline ends. The germline V gene has CDR1 MNHEY and CDR2 SMNVEV (reference sequence).

The J gene is TRBJ1-5, the V gene TRBV30; D might be TRBD1 (5 bases). Trimming took 1 base from V and 1 from J, leaving 8 bases between them. There are 14 residues in the CDR3. Germline V gene data show CDR1 as GTSNPN and CDR2 as SVGIG (reference sequence). This CDR3 is CAWSEGSSNQPQHF. The DNA for the CDR3 is TGTGCCTGGAGTGAGGGGTCCAGCAATCAGCCCCAGCATTTT.

J is TRBJ2-1 and V is TRBV6-2 or TRBV6-3; 8 bases line up with TRBD2. Germline-derived CDR1 and CDR2 are MNHEY and SVGEGT. This CDR3 comprises 18 residues. Unmatched junction bases numbered 14, after V lost 0 bases and J lost 7 bases. CDR3 nucleotide sequence: TGTGCCAGCAGTTACTCACTCTTCGGGAGGGCCGAAGGGAATGAGCAGTTCTTC. Translation gives CASSYSLFGRAEGNEQFF.

This clone was found many times. CDR3 loop: CASSGTETFSGNTIYF. The CDR3 nucleotides read TGTGCCAGCAGCGGGACAGAGACCTTCTCTGGAAACACCATATATTTT. The gene calls are TRBV2 and TRBJ1-3, with 7 bases lining up with TRBD1. Germline trimming cut 6 bases from V and 0 bases from J; bases unmatched to any gene: 8. The CDR3 consists of 16 residues. Germline CDR1 SNHLY, CDR2 FYNNEI.

The table lists this clone with a few counts. This chain joins TRBV5-1 and TRBJ1-1; unclear D gene. Germline V gene sequence: CDR1 SGHRS, CDR2 YFSETQ. Deletions cut 2 bases from V and 0 bases from J, with 14 bases between. The CDR3 is 16 amino acids. Written as DNA, the CDR3 is TGCGCCAGCAGCTTCTCGCTCCAGATACTGAACACTGAAGCTTTCTTT. Amino acids: CASSFSLQILNTEAFF.

The chain employs TRBV5-1 and TRBJ2-1; TRBD1 matches at 7 bases. This CDR3 region has 15 residues. The ends lost 5 bases at V and 3 bases at J; junction bases unmatched: 8. Germline V gene lookup returns CDR1 SGHRS and CDR2 YFSETQ. CDR3 residues: CASRKSGQLYNEQFF. The CDR3 DNA is TGCGCCAGCAGGAAGTCGGGACAGCTCTACAATGAGCAGTTCTTC.

The rearrangement links TRBV6-2 or TRBV6-3 to TRBJ1-1, with 9 bases matching TRBD1. Per the germline V gene, CDR1 is MNHEY and CDR2 is SVGEGT. V was clipped by 2 bases and J by 5 bases; unmatched bases: 3. The CDR3 is made up of 14 amino acids. CDR3 sequence (DNA): TGTGCCAGCAGTTACCGGACAGGGGAAACTGAAGCTTTCTTT. It yields the protein CASSYRTGETEAFF.

The rearrangement uses TRBV10-3 and TRBJ1-1; TRBD1 aligns across 11 bases. Germline lookup yields CDR1 ENHRY and CDR2 SYGVKD. V shed 9 bases and J 6 bases; nucleotides not matched to a gene: 3. The CDR3 length is 12 residues. The CDR3 loop reads CAIGTGGPEAFF. Here the CDR3 DNA reads TGTGCCATTGGGACAGGGGGTCCTGAAGCTTTCTTT.

The J gene is TRBJ2-1, the V gene TRBV7-9; no reliable D call. Between the trimmed V and J ends, which lost 3 bases and 6 bases, there was a span of 3 bases. CDR1 is SEHNR and CDR2 is FQNEAQ in the germline V gene (reference sequence). This CDR3 contains 11 residues. The CDR3 loop reads CASSFINEQFF. In DNA form, the CDR3 reads TGTGCCAGCAGCTTTATCAATGAGCAGTTCTTC.

V and J are TRBV5-8 and TRBJ1-2; possibly TRBD1 for D (5 bases). The V and J ends lost 4 bases and 1 base respectively, with 11 bases between them. Germline CDR1 SGHTS, CDR2 YDEGEE. The CDR3 sequence is 14 residues long. The CDR3, as DNA: TGTGCCAGCAGCATCGTGGGGGGTAACTATGGCTACACCTTC. This translates into CASSIVGGNYGYTF.

The CDR3 loop reads CASSAGGGEQPQHF. CDR3 sequence (DNA): TGTGCCAGCTCCGCGGGGGGGGGCGAGCAGCCCCAGCATTTT. The chain links TRBV18 to TRBJ1-5, with D maybe TRBD1 (6 bases). Per the germline V gene, CDR1 is KGHSH and CDR2 is LQKENI. The length of the CDR3 is 14 residues. Trimming cost V 6 bases and J 7 bases, with 16 bases left between them.

This sequence joins TRBV5-4 and TRBJ1-1; perhaps TRBD1 as D (5 bases). This CDR3 has 15 amino acids. V gave up 5 bases and J gave up 4 bases, with 18 bases separating them. The germline gives CDR1 SGHNT, CDR2 YYREEE (reference sequence). CDR3: CASRLDVGPGTEAFF. The CDR3 bases are TGTGCCAGCAGGCTCGATGTGGGGCCTGGCACTGAAGCTTTCTTT.

This clone was seen once. V and J are TRBV2 and TRBJ1-2, with TRBD1 matching 7 bases. The ends lost 8 bases at V and 5 bases at J; junction bases unmatched: 14. The CDR3 is made up of 15 amino acids. Germline V gives CDR1 SNHLY, CDR2 FYNNEI. The CDR3 DNA is TGTGCCAGCCAAATGAAAAGGGACAGTGTATATGGCTACACCTTC. Residues: CASQMKRDSVYGYTF.

The chain uses TRBV4-3 and TRBJ2-1; no definite D call. Trimming cost V 1 base and J 0 bases, with 4 bases left between them. This CDR3 has 14 amino acids. The V gene's germline CDR1 is LGHNA and CDR2 YSLEER. The CDR3: CASSQGDSYNEQFF. Here the CDR3 DNA reads TGCGCCAGCAGCCAAGGAGACTCCTACAATGAGCAGTTCTTC.

About this clone: The sample has other DNA sequences that encode this CDR3 too. J is TRBJ2-5 and V is TRBV5-1; 13 bases agree with TRBD2. This CDR3 has 16 residues. The J segment lost 1 base and the V segment lost 0 bases, leaving 0 bases of the junction unmatched. The germline V gene has CDR1 SGHRS and CDR2 YFSETQ. The CDR3 coding sequence is TGCGCCAGCAGCTTGGGACTAGCGGGGGGCCAAGAGACCCAGTACTTC. It is translated as CASSLGLAGGQETQYF.

This clone has just one count. The chain is built from TRBV29-1 and TRBJ2-3; D remains ambiguous. V gave up 4 bases and J gave up 0 bases, with 8 bases separating them. CDR3 size: 13 residues. Germline V gives CDR1 SQVTM, CDR2 ANQGSEA. The CDR3 DNA reads TGCAGCGTTGCAGGCAGAAGCACAGATACGCAGTATTTT. Protein: CSVAGRSTDTQYF.

This clone appeared a single time. The rearrangement links TRBV5-1 to TRBJ1-1; D ambiguous. The V end was cut by 3 bases, the J end by 0 bases, with 9 bases between. The CDR3 loop spans 14 amino acids. In germline, CDR1 is SGHRS, CDR2 YFSETQ. The DNA of the CDR3 is TGCGCCAGCAGCTCGGGGAGCATGAACACTGAAGCTTTCTTT. It encodes CASSSGSMNTEAFF.

This rearrangement joins TRBV10-3 to TRBJ2-1, with a possible D match to TRBD2 (5 bases). The germline V and J ends were trimmed by 7 bases and 2 bases, with 18 bases remaining between them. The germline V gene has CDR1 ENHRY and CDR2 SYGVKD. The CDR3 runs to 16 residues. The CDR3: CAINDARAEPYNEQFF. The CDR3 nucleotides are TGTGCCATCAATGATGCGAGAGCGGAGCCCTACAATGAGCAGTTCTTC.

The genes are TRBV6-6 and TRBJ1-1; possibly TRBD1 for D (5 bases). The germline V and J ends were trimmed by 0 bases and 6 bases, with 8 bases remaining between them. In germline, CDR1 is MNHNY, CDR2 SVGAGI (reference sequence). There are 13 residues in the CDR3. DNA of the CDR3: TGTGCCAGCAGTTACTCAGGGGTGGCTGAAGCTTTCTTT. Translation: CASSYSGVAEAFF.

The chain has TRBV5-6 and TRBJ1-2; 9 nucleotides agree with TRBD1. This CDR3 contains 15 residues. Per germline, CDR1 SGHDT and CDR2 YYEEEE. Trimming removed 0 bases from V and 5 bases from J; junction bases left unmatched: 5. In DNA, the CDR3 is TGTGCCAGCAGCTTGGCTTCCGGGACAGGGTATGGCTACACCTTC. As protein: CASSLASGTGYGYTF.

V is TRBV11-3 and J is TRBJ2-3; 11 bases line up with TRBD2. Germline V gene sequence: CDR1 SGHNT, CDR2 YENEEA. The CDR3 runs 18 residues. V shed 3 bases and J 0 bases; nucleotides not matched to a gene: 8. The CDR3 here is CASSFGLAGPESTDTQYF. For the CDR3, the DNA is TGTGCCAGCAGCTTTGGACTAGCGGGTCCGGAGAGCACAGATACGCAGTATTTT.

The J gene is TRBJ1-2, the V gene TRBV14; D gene unclear. Germline V gene sequence: CDR1 SGHDN, CDR2 FVKESK. Trimming removed 3 bases at V and 8 bases at J, with 19 bases between. The CDR3 is made up of 15 amino acids. CDR3 protein: CASSHGNSGRVGYTF. CDR3 in DNA: TGTGCCAGCAGCCACGGAAATTCGGGGAGGGTAGGCTACACCTTC.

This clone was detected only a few times. The chain combines TRBV19 with TRBJ2-5; D may be TRBD2 (6 bases). Trimming left V 5 bases short and J 4 bases short, with 17 bases between. The CDR3 is 15 residues long. Germline CDR1 reads LNHDA; CDR2 reads SQIVND (reference sequence). The CDR3 bases are TGTGCCAGTAGTGTCGGGAGCTCGTTGCGAGAGACCCAGTACTTC. It is translated as CASSVGSSLRETQYF.